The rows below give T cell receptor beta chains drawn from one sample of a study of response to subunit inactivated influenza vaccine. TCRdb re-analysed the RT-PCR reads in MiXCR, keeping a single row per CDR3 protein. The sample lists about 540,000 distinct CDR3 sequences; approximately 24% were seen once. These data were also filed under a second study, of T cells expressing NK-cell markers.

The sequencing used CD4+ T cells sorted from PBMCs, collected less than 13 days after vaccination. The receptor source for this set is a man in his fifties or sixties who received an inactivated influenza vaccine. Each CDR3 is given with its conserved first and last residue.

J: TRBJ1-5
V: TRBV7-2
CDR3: CASKEGISNQPQHF

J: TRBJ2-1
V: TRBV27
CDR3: CASSSTSRGLTYNEQFF

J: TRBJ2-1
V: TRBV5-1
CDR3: CASSRVAGNYNEQFF

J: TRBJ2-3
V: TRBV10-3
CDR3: CAISEPRPPASTDTQYF

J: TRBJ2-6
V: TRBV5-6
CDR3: CASSTLDVSGANVLTF

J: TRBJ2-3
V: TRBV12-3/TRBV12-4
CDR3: CASMDVGTGDSDTQYF

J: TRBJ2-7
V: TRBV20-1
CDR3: CSALSGSNKEQYF

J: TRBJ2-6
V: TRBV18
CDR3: CASSPPGTRANVLTF

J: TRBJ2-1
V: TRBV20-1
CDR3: CSASVRGGLGNEQFF

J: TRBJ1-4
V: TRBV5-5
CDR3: CASSLTTNEKLFF

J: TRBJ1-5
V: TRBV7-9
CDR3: CASSLDGDSNQPQHF

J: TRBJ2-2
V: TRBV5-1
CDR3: CASSQGLAGLELFF

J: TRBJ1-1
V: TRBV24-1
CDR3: CATRPRGVSEAFF

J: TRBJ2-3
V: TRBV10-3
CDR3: CAISEAGTTSTDTQYF

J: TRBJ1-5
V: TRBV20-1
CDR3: CSGAEGGNQPQHF

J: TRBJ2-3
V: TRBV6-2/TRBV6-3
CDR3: CASSYRTLAGDTQYF

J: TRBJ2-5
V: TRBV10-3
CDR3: CAIGTDQETQYF

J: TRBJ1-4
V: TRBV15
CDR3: CATSREGGTEKLFF

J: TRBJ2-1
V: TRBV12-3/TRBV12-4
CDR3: CASSTGQGPHNEQFF

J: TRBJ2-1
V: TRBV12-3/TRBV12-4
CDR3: CASSLRPRGLTVNEQFF

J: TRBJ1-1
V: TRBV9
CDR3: CASSVAVRATEAFF

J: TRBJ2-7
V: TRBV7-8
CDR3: CASSLAEVYEQYF

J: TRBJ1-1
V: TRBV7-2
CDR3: CASSLGTNTEAFF

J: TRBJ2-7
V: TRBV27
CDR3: CASSSGIWRTNYEQYF

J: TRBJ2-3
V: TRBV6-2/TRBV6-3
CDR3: CASSYWDLQMGGTDTQYF

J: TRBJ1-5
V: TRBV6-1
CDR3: CASMYVGGRQPQHF

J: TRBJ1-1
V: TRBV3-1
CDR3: CASSRPGRMNTEAFF

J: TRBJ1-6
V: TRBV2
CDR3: CASSEDGLYNSPLHF

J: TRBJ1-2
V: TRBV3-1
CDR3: CASSHGTGSGYTF

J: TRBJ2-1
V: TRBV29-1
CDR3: CSVEGAGQGINEQFF

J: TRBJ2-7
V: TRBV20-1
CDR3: CSAPLRTGRNEQYF

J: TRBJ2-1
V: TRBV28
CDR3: CASSTTGWGHEQFF

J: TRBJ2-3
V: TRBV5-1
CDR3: CASSHTGGASTDTQYF

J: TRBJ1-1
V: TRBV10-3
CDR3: CAIKQGRTEAFF

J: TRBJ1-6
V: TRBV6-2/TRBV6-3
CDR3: CASGTGANYNSPLHF

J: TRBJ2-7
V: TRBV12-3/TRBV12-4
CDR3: CASSLRDSSYEQYF

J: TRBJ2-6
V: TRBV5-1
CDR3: CASSLDRPGANVLTF

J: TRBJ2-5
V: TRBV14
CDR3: CASSQGGGPWETQYF

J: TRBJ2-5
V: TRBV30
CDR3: CAWSLTGVETQYF

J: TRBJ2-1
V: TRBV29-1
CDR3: CSVEGSLRGEQFF

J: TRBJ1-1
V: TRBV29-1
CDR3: CSVAGGTNTEAFF

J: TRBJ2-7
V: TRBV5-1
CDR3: CASRPDGYGEQYF

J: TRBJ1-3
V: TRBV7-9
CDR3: CASSLMRAGNTIYF

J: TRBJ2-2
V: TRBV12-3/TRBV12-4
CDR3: CASSLASTGFPFF

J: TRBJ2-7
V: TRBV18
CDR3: CASKGTGSGEQYF

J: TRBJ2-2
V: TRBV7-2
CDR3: CASSLASPTNTGELFF